One sample yielded the 26 T cell receptor beta chains listed below, sequenced in a study of neurological immune-mediated disorders. As for time point: longitudinal time-point 3. TCRdb fed the 5' RACE reads into MiXCR, producing one record per CDR3 protein. The sample lists fewer than 110,000 distinct CDR3 sequences; 10% to 12% were seen once. Sequencing input: PBMCs. These TCRs come from a female donor with HTLV-1-associated myelopathy (HAM/TSP).

This clonotype came up many times. The rearrangement links TRBV20-1 to TRBJ1-3; no reliable D call. Germline V lookup: CDR1 DFQATT, CDR2 SNEGSKA (reference sequence). The CDR3 is made up of 14 amino acids. The V end was cut by 1 base, the J end by 2 bases, with 9 bases between. This CDR3 reads CSARVHGPGNTIYF. CDR3 DNA: TGCAGTGCTAGAGTACACGGGCCTGGAAACACCATATATTTT.

This chain joins TRBV18 and TRBJ2-7; 7 bases map to TRBD2. This CDR3 is 16 amino acids long. J lost 1 base, V lost 8 bases, and 14 bases had no gene match. Looked up from germline, CDR1 is KGHSH and CDR2 is LQKENI. The CDR3 sequence is CASTITGGTVSYEQYF. The DNA of the CDR3 is TGTGCCAGCACTATTACGGGGGGAACAGTATCCTACGAGCAGTACTTC.

The sample holds many counts of this clonotype. The chain is built from TRBV11-2 and TRBJ2-7; maybe TRBD1 (5 bases). Trimming stripped 5 bases from V and 3 bases from J, with 14 bases between. CDR3 length equals 14 residues. Germline values: CDR1 SGHAT, CDR2 FQNNGV. CDR3 sequence: CASSPQGFLYEQYF. The CDR3 nucleotides are TGTGCCAGCAGCCCGCAGGGATTCCTCTACGAGCAGTACTTC.

This clonotype was counted ten times or more. The chain employs TRBV5-1 and TRBJ2-1; perhaps TRBD2 as D (6 bases). Trimming shortened V by 2 bases and J by 7 bases, and 19 bases separated the two germline ends. Germline lookup yields CDR1 SGHRS and CDR2 YFSETQ. The CDR3 consists of 16 residues. CDR3 protein: CASSFLSGGTRNEQFF. The CDR3 nucleotides read TGCGCCAGCAGCTTCCTATCCGGGGGAACAAGGAATGAGCAGTTCTTC.

This clonotype was observed many times. The V call is TRBV6-2 or TRBV6-3, the J call TRBJ2-7; D possibly uses TRBD1 or TRBD2 (5 bases each). Germline assignment: CDR1 MNHEY and CDR2 SVGEGT. The CDR3 runs to 14 residues. Trimming took off 2 bases at V and 2 bases at J, with 10 bases between the two ends. In nucleotides, the CDR3 is TGTGCCAGCAGTTACCTGGGACCCCCCTACGAGCAGTACTTC. Translated: CASSYLGPPYEQYF.

This clonotype was picked up many times. DNA for the CDR3: TGCGCCAGCAGCCCGAGGACGGGAACCGAGACCCAGTACTTC. Its protein product is CASSPRTGTETQYF. This rearrangement joins TRBV5-1 to TRBJ2-5, with D possibly TRBD2 on 5 matching bases. The germline CDR1 and CDR2 sequences are SGHRS and YFSETQ. V lost 4 bases, J lost 5 bases, and 15 bases lay in between. CDR3 length: 14 residues. Full variable domain (outside the CDR3, taken from reference TRBV5-1 and TRBJ2-5): KAGVTQTPRYLIKTRGQQVTLSCSPISGHRSVSWYQQTPGQGLQFLFEYFSETQRNKGNFPGRFSGRQFSNSRSEMNVSTLELGDSALYLCASSPRTGTETQYFGPGTRLLVL.

This clonotype came up many times. The chain recombines TRBV20-1 with TRBJ2-3, with 8 bases identical to TRBD2. The junction had 12 bases not matched to a gene; V was cut back by 5 bases and J by 2 bases. CDR1 and CDR2 from the germline V gene are DFQATT and SNEGSKA (reference sequence). The CDR3 extends over 16 amino acids. This CDR3 reads CSARSPAGEYTDTQYF. The DNA of the CDR3 is TGCAGTGCTCGCAGCCCAGCGGGGGAATACACAGATACGCAGTATTTT.

This clonotype was counted ten times or more. V usage is TRBV3-1 and J usage is TRBJ2-1; 7 bases align to TRBD2. This CDR3 is 17 amino acids long. CDR1 and CDR2 from the germline V gene are LGHDT and YNNKEL (reference sequence). Losses at the gene ends were 4 bases for V and 4 bases for J; bases not matched to a gene: 13. This chain's CDR3 is CASSPRSVGGGYNEQFF. As DNA, the CDR3 is TGTGCCAGCAGCCCCCGCAGTGTGGGCGGGGGTTACAATGAGCAGTTCTTC.

This chain connects TRBV5-1 to TRBJ2-1, with 11 nucleotides matching TRBD1. The CDR3 sequence is 18 residues long. The V and J ends lost 4 bases and 6 bases, in that order; junction bases with no gene match: 15. Looked up from germline, CDR1 is SGHRS and CDR2 is YFSETQ. This CDR3 reads CASSLRTGGAVRRNEQFF. The CDR3 DNA is TGCGCCAGCAGCCTAAGGACAGGGGGCGCGGTTCGTCGCAATGAGCAGTTCTTC. The full variable domain, in which reference TRBV5-1 and TRBJ2-1 provide the parts outside the CDR3, is KAGVTQTPRYLIKTRGQQVTLSCSPISGHRSVSWYQQTPGQGLQFLFEYFSETQRNKGNFPGRFSGRQFSNSRSEMNVSTLELGDSALYLCASSLRTGGAVRRNEQFFGPGTRLTVL.

This clonotype was detected ten times or more. The chain joins TRBV7-9 to TRBJ2-3, with TRBD1 as a possible D gene (5 bases). Trimming took 7 bases from V and 2 from J, leaving 13 bases between them. The CDR3 spans 14 residues. Germline V gives CDR1 SEHNR, CDR2 FQNEAQ (reference sequence). CDR3 amino acids: CASILDSYTDTQYF. The CDR3 DNA reads as TGTGCCAGCATCCTTGACAGTTACACAGATACGCAGTATTTT.

In regard to this clonotype: A single base separates this from a much larger clone, so it may be a read error. The rearrangement links TRBV5-1 to TRBJ2-7; no clear D. From germline, CDR1 is SGHRS and CDR2 YFSETQ. The CDR3 totals 11 residues. V was shortened by 4 bases and J by 3 bases, with 5 bases between the two germline ends. The CDR3, as DNA: TGCGCCAGCAGCCAAGACTACGAGCAGTACTTC. As protein: CASSQDYEQYF.

This clonotype has a count of ten or more. The chain is built from TRBV5-6 and TRBJ1-1; D is unresolved. Between the trimmed V and J ends, which lost 0 bases and 3 bases, there was a span of 18 bases. This CDR3 is built from 17 residues. Looked up from germline, CDR1 is SGHDT and CDR2 is YYEEEE. CDR3 in DNA: TGTGCCAGCAGCTTGGTCTTATCGCGACTTGGGGACACTGAAGCTTTCTTT. Its translation is CASSLVLSRLGDTEAFF.

This clonotype was recorded at least ten times. V is TRBV20-1 and J is TRBJ2-3; D is possibly TRBD2 (6 bases). CDR3 length equals 16 residues. V dropped 2 bases and J dropped 1 base, with 16 bases sitting between them. Germline V gene sequence: CDR1 DFQATT, CDR2 SNEGSKA (reference sequence). The CDR3 loop is CSARNGRGWGTDTQYF. CDR3 sequence (DNA): TGCAGTGCTAGAAACGGCCGGGGGTGGGGCACAGATACGCAGTATTTT.

This clonotype appeared a few times. The J gene is TRBJ1-1, the V gene TRBV20-1; D remains ambiguous. The V end lost 3 bases, the J end lost 7 bases, and 15 bases lay between the germline ends. The CDR3 contains 13 residues. Germline assignment: CDR1 DFQATT and CDR2 SNEGSKA (reference sequence). The CDR3 is CSASRAFLYEAFF. The CDR3 bases are TGCAGTGCTAGTCGGGCCTTCCTCTATGAAGCTTTCTTT.

On this clonotype: A much larger clone sits a single nucleotide away, making a read error possible. The chain recombines TRBV15 with TRBJ1-2, with no clear D. The CDR3 has 12 amino acids. In germline, CDR1 is LNHNV, CDR2 YYDKDF (reference sequence). The CDR3: CVTSRDYYGYTF. CDR3 DNA: TGTGTCACCAGCAGAGATTACTATGGCTACACCTTC.

Many counts were recorded for this clonotype. V and J are TRBV5-1 and TRBJ2-3, with D tentatively TRBD1 or TRBD2 (6 bases each). V was trimmed by 7 bases and J by 4 bases, leaving 19 bases between them. CDR1 and CDR2 (germline): SGHRS, YFSETQ. The CDR3 has 15 residues. The CDR3 reads CASQSGPGGADTQYF. The DNA for the CDR3 is TGCGCCAGCCAAAGCGGTCCCGGGGGCGCAGATACGCAGTATTTT.

This clonotype occurred many times. The chain combines TRBV5-1 with TRBJ2-5, with TRBD1 as a possible D gene (6 bases). The CDR3 extends over 15 amino acids. V was cut by 0 bases and J by 5 bases, with 14 bases left in between. The germline V gene encodes CDR1 SGHRS and CDR2 YFSETQ. In nucleotides, the CDR3 is TGCGCCAGCAGCTTGGATCCAGGGGTGGAGGAGACCCAGTACTTC. Protein: CASSLDPGVEETQYF.

This clonotype was detected many times. The rearrangement joins TRBV5-1 to TRBJ2-7; D not certain. The CDR3 consists of 13 residues. The V gene's germline CDR1 is SGHRS and CDR2 YFSETQ. V gave up 1 base and J gave up 3 bases, with 8 bases separating them. CDR3 loop: CASSLNGGYEQYF. CDR3 nucleotides: TGCGCCAGCAGCTTGAATGGCGGCTACGAGCAGTACTTC.

This clonotype was picked up many times. The chain uses TRBV7-8 and TRBJ1-1, with a tentative D call TRBD1 (6 bases). Trimming left V 5 bases short and J 4 bases short, with 14 bases between. CDR1 is SGHVS and CDR2 is FQNEAQ in the germline V gene. The CDR3 loop spans 14 amino acids. The CDR3 sequence: CASSLTEGGTEAFF. The CDR3 DNA is TGTGCCAGCAGCCTGACCGAGGGGGGCACTGAAGCTTTCTTT.

This clonotype was seen ten or more times. An end of the junction does not agree with germline; a read error may underlie this. The genes are TRBV15 and TRBJ1-2, with D possibly being TRBD1 (6 bases). This CDR3 contains 15 residues. Per the germline V gene, CDR1 is LNHNV and CDR2 is YYDKDF (reference sequence). CDR3 loop: CATSRSRFRGYGYTF. CDR3 coding DNA: TGTGCTACCAGCAGATCTAGGTTCAGGGGCTATGGCTACACCTTC. Full variable domain (rest looked up from reference TRBV15 and TRBJ1-2): DAMVIQNPRYQVTQFGKPVTLSCSQTLNHNVMYWYQQKSSQAPKLLFHYYDKDFNNEADTPDNFQSRRPNTSFCFLDIRSPGLGDTAMYLCATSRSRFRGYGYTFGSGTRLTVV.

In this sample, this clonotype turned up once. A single base separates this from a much larger clone, so it may be a read error. V and J are TRBV12-3 or TRBV12-4 and TRBJ2-3, with D possibly matching TRBD1 (7 bases). The ends were cut back, 10 bases at V and 2 bases at J, with 16 bases in the middle. The CDR3 is 14 amino acids. CDR3 DNA: TGTGCCACCCGGCACAGGGGACTCACAGATACGCAGTATTTT. It encodes CATRHRGLTDTQYF.

The chain links TRBV6-1 to TRBJ1-5, with D maybe TRBD1 (6 bases). The V gene's germline CDR1 is MNHNS and CDR2 SASEGT. This CDR3 comprises 20 residues. V lost 7 bases and J lost 4, with 32 bases in between. The CDR3 DNA reads as TGTGCCAGCACCGAACCCCCTCGGGGTAGGGGGGGAGCGTGGAATCAGCCCCAGCATTTT. Amino acid sequence: CASTEPPRGRGGAWNQPQHF.

This clonotype showed up many times. This chain joins TRBV6-1 and TRBJ1-2; D unresolved. Germline V CDR1 and CDR2: MNHNS, SASEGT. With 7 bases removed from V and 7 bases from J, the gap between germline ends came to 13 bases. The CDR3 has 12 residues. CDR3 bases: TGTGCCAGCAAACGGGAGCACAGTGGCTACACCTTC. It is translated as CASKREHSGYTF.

This clonotype showed up many times. The gene calls are TRBV21-1 and TRBJ1-2; whether TRBD1, the table's D call, matches the DNA was not checked. TRBV21-1 is shown as a pseudogene. The CDR3 is 16 amino acids. Here the CDR3 reads CASISDRAKANYGYTF. The CDR3, as DNA: TGTGCCAGCATCTCTGACAGGGCAAAAGCTAACTATGGCTACACCTTC.

This clonotype is categorized as medium-sized. The J gene is TRBJ1-5, the V gene TRBV4-1; maybe TRBD1 (5 bases). This CDR3 region has 17 residues. Trimming stripped 0 bases from V and 0 bases from J, with 12 bases between. Germline values: CDR1 MGHRA, CDR2 YSYEKL. The CDR3 sequence: CASSQDGGGFSNQPQHF. In DNA form, the CDR3 reads TGCGCCAGCAGCCAAGACGGTGGGGGGTTTAGCAATCAGCCCCAGCATTTT.

In its sample, this clonotype was seen many times. J is TRBJ2-7 and V is TRBV29-1; D possibly corresponds to TRBD1 (6 bases). The CDR3 has 12 amino acids. Germline V gene data show CDR1 as SQVTM and CDR2 as ANQGSEA. V lost 6 bases, J lost 2 bases, and 11 bases lay in between. The DNA for the CDR3 is TGCAGCGTGTCGACAGGAGCCTACGAGCAGTACTTC. It codes for CSVSTGAYEQYF.